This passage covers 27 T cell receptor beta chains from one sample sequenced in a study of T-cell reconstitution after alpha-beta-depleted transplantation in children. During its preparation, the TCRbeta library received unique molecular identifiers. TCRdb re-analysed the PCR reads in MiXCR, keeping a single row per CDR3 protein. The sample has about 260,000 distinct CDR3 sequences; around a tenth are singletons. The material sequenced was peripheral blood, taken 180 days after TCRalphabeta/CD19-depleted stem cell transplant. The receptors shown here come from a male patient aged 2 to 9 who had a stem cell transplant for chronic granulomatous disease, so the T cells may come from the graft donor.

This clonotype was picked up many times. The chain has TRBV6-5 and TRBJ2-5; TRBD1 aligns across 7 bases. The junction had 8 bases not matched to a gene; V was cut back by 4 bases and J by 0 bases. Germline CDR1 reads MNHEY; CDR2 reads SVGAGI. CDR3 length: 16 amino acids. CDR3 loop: CASSSGTASYQETQYF. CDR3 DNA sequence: TGTGCCAGCAGTTCAGGGACAGCAAGTTACCAAGAGACCCAGTACTTC.

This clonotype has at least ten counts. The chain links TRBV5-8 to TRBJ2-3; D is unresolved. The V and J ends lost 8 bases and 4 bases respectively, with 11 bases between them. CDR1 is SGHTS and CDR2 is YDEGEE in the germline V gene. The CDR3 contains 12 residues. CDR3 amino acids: CASIKGSDTQYF. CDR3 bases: TGTGCCAGTATAAAGGGTTCAGATACGCAGTATTTT.

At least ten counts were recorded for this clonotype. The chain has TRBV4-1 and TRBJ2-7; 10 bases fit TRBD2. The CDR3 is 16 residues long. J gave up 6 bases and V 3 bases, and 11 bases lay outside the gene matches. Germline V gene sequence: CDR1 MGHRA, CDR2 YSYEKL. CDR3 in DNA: TGCGCCAGCAGCCATCTGCTAGCGGGAGTTGGAAGCGAGCAGTACTTC. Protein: CASSHLLAGVGSEQYF.

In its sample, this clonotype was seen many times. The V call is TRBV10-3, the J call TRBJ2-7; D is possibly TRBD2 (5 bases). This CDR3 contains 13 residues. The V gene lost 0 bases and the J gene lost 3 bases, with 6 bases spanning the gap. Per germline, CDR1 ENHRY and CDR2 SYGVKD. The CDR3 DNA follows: TGTGCCATCAGTGAGTCAGGGAGCTACGAGCAGTACTTC. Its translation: CAISESGSYEQYF.

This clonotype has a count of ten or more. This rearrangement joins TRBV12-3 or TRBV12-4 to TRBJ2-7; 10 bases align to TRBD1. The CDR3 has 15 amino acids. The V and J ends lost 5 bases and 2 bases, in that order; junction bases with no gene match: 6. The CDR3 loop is CASSNRDRGTYEQYF. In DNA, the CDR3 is TGTGCCAGCAGTAACCGGGACAGGGGAACCTACGAGCAGTACTTC.

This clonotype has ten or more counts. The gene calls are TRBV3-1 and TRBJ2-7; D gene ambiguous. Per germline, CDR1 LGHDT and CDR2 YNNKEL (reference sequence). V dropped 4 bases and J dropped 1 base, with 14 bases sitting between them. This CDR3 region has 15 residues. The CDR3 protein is CASSPPSKGSYEQYF. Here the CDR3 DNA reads TGTGCCAGCAGCCCTCCTTCGAAGGGTTCCTACGAGCAGTACTTC.

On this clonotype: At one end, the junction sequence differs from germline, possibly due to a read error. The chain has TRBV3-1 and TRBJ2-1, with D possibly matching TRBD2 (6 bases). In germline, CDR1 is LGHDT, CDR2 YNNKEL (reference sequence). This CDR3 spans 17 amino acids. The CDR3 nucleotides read TGTGCCAGCACCCAACATCTCCCCGGAGGGCCAAAAGACGAGCAGTTCTTC. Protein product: CASTQHLPGGPKDEQFF.

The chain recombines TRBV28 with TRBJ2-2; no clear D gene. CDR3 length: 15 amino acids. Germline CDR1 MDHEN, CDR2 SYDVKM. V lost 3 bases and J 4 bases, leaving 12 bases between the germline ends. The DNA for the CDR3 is TGTGCCAGCAGTTTTTTTGGGGTTACCACCGGGGAGCTGTTTTTT. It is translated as CASSFFGVTTGELFF.

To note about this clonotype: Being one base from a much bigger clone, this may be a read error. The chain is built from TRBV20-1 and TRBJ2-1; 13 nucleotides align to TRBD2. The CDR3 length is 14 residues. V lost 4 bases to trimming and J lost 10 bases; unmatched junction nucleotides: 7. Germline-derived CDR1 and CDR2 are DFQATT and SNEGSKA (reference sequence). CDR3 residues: CSATTSGGVWEQFF. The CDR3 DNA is TGCAGTGCTACCACTAGCGGGGGGGTTTGGGAGCAGTTCTTC.

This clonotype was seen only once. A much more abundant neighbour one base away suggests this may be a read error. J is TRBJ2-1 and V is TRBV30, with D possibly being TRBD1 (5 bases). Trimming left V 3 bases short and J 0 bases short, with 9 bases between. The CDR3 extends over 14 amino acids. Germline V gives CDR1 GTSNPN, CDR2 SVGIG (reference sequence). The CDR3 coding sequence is TGTGCCTGGAGGGACACAAACTCCTACAATGAGCAGTTCTTC. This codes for CAWRDTNSYNEQFF.

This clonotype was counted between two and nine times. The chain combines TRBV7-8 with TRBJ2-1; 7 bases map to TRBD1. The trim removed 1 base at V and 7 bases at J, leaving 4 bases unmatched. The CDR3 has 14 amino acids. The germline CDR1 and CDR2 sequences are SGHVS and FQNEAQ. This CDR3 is CASSLDRGTNEQFF. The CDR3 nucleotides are TGTGCCAGCAGCTTAGACAGGGGAACGAATGAGCAGTTCTTC.

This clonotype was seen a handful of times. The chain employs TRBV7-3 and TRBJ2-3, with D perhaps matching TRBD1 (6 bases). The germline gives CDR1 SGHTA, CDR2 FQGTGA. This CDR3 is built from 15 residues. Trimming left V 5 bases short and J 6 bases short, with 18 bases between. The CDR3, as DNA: TGTGCCAGCAGCCCCCTGTCAGGGGCGTCGGATACGCAGTATTTT. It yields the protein CASSPLSGASDTQYF.

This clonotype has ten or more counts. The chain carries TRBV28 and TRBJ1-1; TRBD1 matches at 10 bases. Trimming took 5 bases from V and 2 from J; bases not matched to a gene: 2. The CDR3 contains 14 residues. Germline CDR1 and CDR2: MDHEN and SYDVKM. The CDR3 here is CASSETGGNTEAFF. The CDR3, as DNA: TGTGCCAGCAGTGAGACAGGGGGCAACACTGAAGCTTTCTTT.

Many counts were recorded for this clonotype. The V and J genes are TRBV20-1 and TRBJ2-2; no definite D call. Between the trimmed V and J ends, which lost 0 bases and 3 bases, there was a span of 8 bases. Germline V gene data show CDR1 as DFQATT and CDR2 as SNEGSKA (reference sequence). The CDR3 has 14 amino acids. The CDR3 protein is CSARDASHTGELFF. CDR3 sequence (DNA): TGCAGTGCTAGAGATGCCAGTCACACCGGGGAGCTGTTTTTT.

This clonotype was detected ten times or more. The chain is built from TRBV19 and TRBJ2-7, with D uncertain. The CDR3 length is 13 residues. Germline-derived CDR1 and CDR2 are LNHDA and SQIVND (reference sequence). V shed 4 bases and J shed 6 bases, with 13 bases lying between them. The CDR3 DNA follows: TGTGCCAGTAGTAATAATCTGTTAGGCGAGCAGTACTTC. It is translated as CASSNNLLGEQYF.

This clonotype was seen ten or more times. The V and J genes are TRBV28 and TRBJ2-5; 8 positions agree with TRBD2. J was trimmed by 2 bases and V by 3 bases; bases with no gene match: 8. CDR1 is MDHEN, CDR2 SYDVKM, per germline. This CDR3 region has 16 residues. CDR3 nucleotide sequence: TGTGCCAGCAGTTTCCCCGGCGGGAGGCCGCAAGAGACCCAGTACTTC. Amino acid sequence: CASSFPGGRPQETQYF.

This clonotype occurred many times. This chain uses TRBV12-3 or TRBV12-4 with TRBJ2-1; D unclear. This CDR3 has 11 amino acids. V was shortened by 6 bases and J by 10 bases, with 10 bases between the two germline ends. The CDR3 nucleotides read TGTGCCAGCAGCAAGACGGGCGAGCAGTTCTTC. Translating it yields CASSKTGEQFF.

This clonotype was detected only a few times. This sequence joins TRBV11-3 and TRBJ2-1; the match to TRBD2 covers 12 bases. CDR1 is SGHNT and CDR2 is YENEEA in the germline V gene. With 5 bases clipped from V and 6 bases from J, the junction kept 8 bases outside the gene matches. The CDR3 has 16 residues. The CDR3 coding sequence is TGTGCCAGCAGCACGAAGACTAGCGGGGGAACCAATGAGCAGTTCTTC. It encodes CASSTKTSGGTNEQFF.

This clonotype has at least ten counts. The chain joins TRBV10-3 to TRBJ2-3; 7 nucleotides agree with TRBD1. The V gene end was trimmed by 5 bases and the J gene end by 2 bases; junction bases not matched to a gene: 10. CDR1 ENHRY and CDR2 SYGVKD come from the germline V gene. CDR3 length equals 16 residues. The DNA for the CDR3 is TGTGCCATCAGTATTTTTGAGACAGGGACCACAGATACGCAGTATTTT. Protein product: CAISIFETGTTDTQYF.

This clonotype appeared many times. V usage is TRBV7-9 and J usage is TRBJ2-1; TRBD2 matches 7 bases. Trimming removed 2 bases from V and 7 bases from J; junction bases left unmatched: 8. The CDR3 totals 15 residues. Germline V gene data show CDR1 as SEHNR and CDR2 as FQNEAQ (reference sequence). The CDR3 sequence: CASSLWAGEVNEQFF. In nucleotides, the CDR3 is TGTGCCAGCAGCTTATGGGCGGGAGAGGTGAATGAGCAGTTCTTC.

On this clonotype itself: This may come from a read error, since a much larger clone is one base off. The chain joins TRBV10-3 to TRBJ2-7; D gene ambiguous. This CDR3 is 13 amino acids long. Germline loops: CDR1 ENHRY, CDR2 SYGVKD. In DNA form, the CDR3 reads TGTGCCATCAGTGACGGGTCCCCCTACAAGCAGTACTTC. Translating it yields CAISDGSPYKQYF.

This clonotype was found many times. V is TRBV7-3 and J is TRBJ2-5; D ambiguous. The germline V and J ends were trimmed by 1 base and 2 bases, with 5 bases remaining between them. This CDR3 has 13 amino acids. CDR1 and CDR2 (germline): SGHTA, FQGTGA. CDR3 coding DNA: TGTGCCAGCAGCTTAAATATTCAAGAGACCCAGTACTTC. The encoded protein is CASSLNIQETQYF.

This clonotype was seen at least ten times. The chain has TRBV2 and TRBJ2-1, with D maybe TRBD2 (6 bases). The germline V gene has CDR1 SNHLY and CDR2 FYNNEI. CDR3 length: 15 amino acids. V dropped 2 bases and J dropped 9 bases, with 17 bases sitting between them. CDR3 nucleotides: TGTGCCAGCAGTGAACGTGGCGGGATGGTGGGTGAGCAGTTCTTC. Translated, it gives CASSERGGMVGEQFF.

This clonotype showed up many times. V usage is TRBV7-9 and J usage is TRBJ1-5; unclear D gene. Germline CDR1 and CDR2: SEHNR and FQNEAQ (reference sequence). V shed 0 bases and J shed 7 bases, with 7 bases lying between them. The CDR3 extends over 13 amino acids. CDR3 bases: TGTGCCAGCAGCTTAGCCATGGGCCAGCCCCAGCATTTT. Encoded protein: CASSLAMGQPQHF.

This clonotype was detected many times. CDR3 loop: CSVEGTGSFEAFF. The CDR3 coding sequence is TGCAGCGTTGAGGGTACAGGGTCTTTTGAAGCTTTCTTT. The chain combines TRBV29-1 with TRBJ1-1; a possible D gene is TRBD1 (6 bases). Germline V gene sequence: CDR1 SQVTM, CDR2 ANQGSEA. The ends were cut back, 3 bases at V and 7 bases at J, with 15 bases in the middle. The CDR3 is made up of 13 amino acids.

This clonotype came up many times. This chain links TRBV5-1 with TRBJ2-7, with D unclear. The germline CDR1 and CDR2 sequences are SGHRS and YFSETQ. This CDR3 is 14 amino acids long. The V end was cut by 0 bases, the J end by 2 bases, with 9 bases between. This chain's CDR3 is CASSLGTLTYEQYF. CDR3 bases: TGCGCCAGCAGCTTGGGGACGCTTACCTACGAGCAGTACTTC.

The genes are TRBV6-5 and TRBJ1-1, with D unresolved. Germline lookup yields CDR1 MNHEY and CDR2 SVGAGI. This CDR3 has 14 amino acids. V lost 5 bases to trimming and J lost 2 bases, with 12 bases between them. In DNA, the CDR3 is TGTGCCAGCAGTCCGCGACCCATCAACACTGAAGCTTTCTTT. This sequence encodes CASSPRPINTEAFF.